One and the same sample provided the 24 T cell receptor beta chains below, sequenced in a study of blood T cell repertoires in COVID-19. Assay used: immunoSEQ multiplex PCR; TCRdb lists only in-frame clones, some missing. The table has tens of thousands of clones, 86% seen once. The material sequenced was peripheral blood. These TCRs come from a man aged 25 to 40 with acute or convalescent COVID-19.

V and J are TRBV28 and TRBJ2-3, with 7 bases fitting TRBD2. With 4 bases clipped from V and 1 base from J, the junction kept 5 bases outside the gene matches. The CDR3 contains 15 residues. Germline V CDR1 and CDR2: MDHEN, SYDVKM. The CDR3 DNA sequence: TGTGCCAGCAGTTATCGGGGGGTGGGCACAGATACGCAGTATTTT. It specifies CASSYRGVGTDTQYF.

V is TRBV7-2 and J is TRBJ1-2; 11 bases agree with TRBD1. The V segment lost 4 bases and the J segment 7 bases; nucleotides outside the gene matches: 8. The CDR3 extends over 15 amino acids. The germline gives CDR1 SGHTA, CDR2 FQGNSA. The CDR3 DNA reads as TGTGCCAGCAGCTCCCGGACAGGGGGCGTAGGTGGCTACACCTTC. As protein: CASSSRTGGVGGYTF.

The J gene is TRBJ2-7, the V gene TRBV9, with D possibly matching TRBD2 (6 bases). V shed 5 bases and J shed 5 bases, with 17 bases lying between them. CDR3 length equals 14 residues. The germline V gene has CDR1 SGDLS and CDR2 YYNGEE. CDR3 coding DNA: TGTGCCAGCAGTCGAAGCTGGACGGGGGACGAGCAGTACTTC. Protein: CASSRSWTGDEQYF.

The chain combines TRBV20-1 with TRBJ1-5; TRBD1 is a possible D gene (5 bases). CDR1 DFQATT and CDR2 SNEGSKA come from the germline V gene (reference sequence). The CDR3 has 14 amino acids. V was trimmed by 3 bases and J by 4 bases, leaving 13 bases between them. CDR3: CSASRGFGNQPQHF. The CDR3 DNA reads TGCAGTGCTAGTCGGGGGTTTGGGAATCAGCCCCAGCATTTT.

The CDR3 coding sequence is TGTGCCAGCAGTCCGAAAGGGGACAGGTTAAGCACAGATACGCAGTATTTT. Protein sequence: CASSPKGDRLSTDTQYF. This chain links TRBV6-6 with TRBJ2-3, with TRBD1 identical over 8 bases. This CDR3 is built from 17 residues. V gave up 5 bases and J gave up 0 bases; unmatched junction bases: 10. Germline V lookup: CDR1 MNHNY, CDR2 SVGAGI (reference sequence).

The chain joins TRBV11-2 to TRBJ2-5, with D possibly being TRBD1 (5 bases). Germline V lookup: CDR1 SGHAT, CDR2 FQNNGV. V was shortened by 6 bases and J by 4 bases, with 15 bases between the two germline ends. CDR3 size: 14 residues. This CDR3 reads CASSNPFRGETQYF. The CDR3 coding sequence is TGTGCCAGCAGTAACCCCTTTAGGGGAGAGACCCAGTACTTC.

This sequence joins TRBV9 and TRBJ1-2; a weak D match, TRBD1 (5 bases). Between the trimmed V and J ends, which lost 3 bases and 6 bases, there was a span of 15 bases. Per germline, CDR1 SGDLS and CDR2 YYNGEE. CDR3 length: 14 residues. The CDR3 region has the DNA TGTGCCAGCAGCGCCCAGCCTTTAGGGGATGGCTACACCTTC. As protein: CASSAQPLGDGYTF.

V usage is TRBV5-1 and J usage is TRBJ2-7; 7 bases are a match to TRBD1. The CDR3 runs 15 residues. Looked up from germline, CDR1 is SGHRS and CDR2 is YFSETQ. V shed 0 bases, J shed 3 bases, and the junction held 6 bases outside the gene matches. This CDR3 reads CASSLGQGVFYEQYF. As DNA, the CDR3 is TGCGCCAGCAGCTTGGGACAGGGAGTTTTCTACGAGCAGTACTTC.

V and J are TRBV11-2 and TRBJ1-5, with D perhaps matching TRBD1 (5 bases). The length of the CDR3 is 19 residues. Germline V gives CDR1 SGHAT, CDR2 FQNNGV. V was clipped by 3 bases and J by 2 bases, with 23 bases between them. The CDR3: CASSFPIKTGVRGNQPQHF. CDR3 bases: TGTGCCAGCAGCTTCCCAATTAAGACGGGGGTTCGTGGCAATCAGCCCCAGCATTTT.

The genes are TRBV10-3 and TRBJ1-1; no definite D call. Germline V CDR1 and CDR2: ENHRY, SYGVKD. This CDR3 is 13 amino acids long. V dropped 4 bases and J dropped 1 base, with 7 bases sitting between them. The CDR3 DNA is TGTGCCATCAGTGGGCGGGGGAACACTGAAGCTTTCTTT. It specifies CAISGRGNTEAFF.

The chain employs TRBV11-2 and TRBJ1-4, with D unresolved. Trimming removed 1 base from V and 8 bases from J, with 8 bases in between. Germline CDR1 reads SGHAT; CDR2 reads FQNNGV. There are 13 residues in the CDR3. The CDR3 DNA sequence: TGTGCCAGCAGCTTAGGGAGGGAGGAAAAACTGTTTTTT. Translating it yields CASSLGREEKLFF.

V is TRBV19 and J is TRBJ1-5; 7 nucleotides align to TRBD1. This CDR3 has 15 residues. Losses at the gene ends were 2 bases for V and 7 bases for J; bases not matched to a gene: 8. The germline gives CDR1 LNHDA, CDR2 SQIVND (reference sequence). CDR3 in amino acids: CASSITGELGQPQHF. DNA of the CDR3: TGTGCCAGTAGTATAACAGGGGAATTGGGACAGCCCCAGCATTTT.

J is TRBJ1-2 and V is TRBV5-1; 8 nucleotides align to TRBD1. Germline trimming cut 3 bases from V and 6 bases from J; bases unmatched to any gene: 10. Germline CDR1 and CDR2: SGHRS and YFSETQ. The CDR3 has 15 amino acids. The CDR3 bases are TGCGCCAGCAGCTCAAGAGCGACAGGGGCTGATGGCTACACCTTC. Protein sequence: CASSSRATGADGYTF.

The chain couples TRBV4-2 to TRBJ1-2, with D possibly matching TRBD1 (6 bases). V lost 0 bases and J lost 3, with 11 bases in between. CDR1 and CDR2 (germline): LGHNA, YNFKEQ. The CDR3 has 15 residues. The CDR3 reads CASSQEGAGDYGYTF. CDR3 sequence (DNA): TGTGCCAGCAGCCAAGAGGGGGCAGGGGACTATGGCTACACCTTC.

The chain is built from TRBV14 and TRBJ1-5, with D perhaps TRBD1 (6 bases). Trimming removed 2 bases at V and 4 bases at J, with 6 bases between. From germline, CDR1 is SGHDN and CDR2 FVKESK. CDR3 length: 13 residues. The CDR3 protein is CASSQTGNQPQHF. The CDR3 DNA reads TGTGCCAGCAGCCAAACAGGGAATCAGCCCCAGCATTTT.

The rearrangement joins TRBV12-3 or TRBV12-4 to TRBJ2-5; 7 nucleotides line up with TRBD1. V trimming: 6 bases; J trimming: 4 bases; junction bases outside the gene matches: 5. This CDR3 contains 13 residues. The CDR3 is CASRIRDRETQYF. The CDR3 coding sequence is TGTGCCAGCAGGATCCGGGACAGAGAGACCCAGTACTTC.

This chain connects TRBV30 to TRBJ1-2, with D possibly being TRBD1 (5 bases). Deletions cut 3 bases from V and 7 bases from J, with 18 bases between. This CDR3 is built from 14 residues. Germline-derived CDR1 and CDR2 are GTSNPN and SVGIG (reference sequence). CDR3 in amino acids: CAWSGPQGVAGYTF. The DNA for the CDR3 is TGTGCCTGGAGCGGGCCTCAGGGTGTTGCTGGCTACACCTTC. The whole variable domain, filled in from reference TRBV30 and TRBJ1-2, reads SQTIHQWPATLVQPVGSPLSLECTVEGTSNPNLYWYRQAAGRGLQLLFYSVGIGQISSEVPQNLSASRPQDRQFILSSKKLLLSDSGFYLCAWSGPQGVAGYTFGSGTRLTVV.

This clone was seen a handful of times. In DNA form, the CDR3 reads TGCGCCAGCAGCTTTTCACTACCGAGCTCCTACAATGAGCAGTTCTTC. Translated, it gives CASSFSLPSSYNEQFF. This rearrangement joins TRBV5-1 to TRBJ2-1; no clear D. CDR1 and CDR2 (germline): SGHRS, YFSETQ. This CDR3 contains 16 residues. V was pared by 2 bases and J by 0 bases, with 12 bases between.

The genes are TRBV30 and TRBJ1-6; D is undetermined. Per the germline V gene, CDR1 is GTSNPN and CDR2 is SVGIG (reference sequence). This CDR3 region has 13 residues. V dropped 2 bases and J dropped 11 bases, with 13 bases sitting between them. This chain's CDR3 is CAWSRRASPPLHF. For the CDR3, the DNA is TGTGCCTGGAGTAGGAGGGCGTCTCCACCCCTCCACTTT.

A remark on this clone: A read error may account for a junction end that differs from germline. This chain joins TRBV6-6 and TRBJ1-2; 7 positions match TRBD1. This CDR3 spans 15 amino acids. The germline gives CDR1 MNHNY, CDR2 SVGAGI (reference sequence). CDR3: CVSSYNPSTGYGYTF. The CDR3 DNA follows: TGTGTCAGCAGTTACAATCCCTCGACAGGGTATGGCTACACCTTC.

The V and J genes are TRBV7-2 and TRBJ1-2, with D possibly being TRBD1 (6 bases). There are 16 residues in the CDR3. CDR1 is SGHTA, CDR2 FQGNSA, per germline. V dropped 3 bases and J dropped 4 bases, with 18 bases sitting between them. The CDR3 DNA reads TGTGCCAGCAGCTTTATCGGTGATACAGGGATCTATGGCTACACCTTC. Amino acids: CASSFIGDTGIYGYTF.

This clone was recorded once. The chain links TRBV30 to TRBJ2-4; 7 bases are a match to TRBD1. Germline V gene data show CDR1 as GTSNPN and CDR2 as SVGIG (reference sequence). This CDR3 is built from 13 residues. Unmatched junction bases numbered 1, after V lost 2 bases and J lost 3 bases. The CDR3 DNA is TGTGCCTGGAGTCGGGACAGCAAAAACATTCAGTACTTC. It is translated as CAWSRDSKNIQYF.

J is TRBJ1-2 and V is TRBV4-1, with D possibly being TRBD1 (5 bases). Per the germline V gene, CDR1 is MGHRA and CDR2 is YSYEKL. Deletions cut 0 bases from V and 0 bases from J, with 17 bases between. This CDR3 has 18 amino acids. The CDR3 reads CASSQELAGSPTNYGYTF. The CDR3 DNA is TGCGCCAGCAGCCAAGAATTGGCAGGGTCTCCGACTAACTATGGCTACACCTTC.

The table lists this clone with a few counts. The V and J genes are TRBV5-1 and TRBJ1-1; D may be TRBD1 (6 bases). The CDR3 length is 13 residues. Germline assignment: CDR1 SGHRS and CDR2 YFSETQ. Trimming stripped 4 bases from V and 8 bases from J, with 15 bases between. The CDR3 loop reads CASSIDRSREAFF. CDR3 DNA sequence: TGCGCCAGCAGCATAGACAGGTCTCGGGAAGCTTTCTTT. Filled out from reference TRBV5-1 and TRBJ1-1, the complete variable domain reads KAGVTQTPRYLIKTRGQQVTLSCSPISGHRSVSWYQQTPGQGLQFLFEYFSETQRNKGNFPGRFSGRQFSNSRSEMNVSTLELGDSALYLCASSIDRSREAFFGQGTRLTVV.